This TCR beta chain emerged from a study of blood T cell repertoires in COVID-19. About the research overall: Material from acute and convalescent COVID-19 was sourced from the United States, Italy and Spain.

Germline V gene lookup returns CDR1 SGHAT and CDR2 FQNNGV. V lost 0 bases and J 1 base, leaving 16 bases between the germline ends. There are 17 residues in the CDR3. The study drew participants aged about 18 to 89 years from 20 to 30 US areas. A case of COVID-19 had been met by exposed participants within 2 weeks before study entry. The sample holds one count of this clone. Clones were read by immunoSEQ multiplex PCR, and TCRdb kept only the in-frame ones, dropping some. The repertoire holds about 220,000 clones, with roughly 80% as singletons. The specimen was PBMCs or T cells enriched from blood (not recorded which). The TCR originated in a woman in her 50s who had been exposed to COVID-19. The chain employs TRBV11-2 and TRBJ2-7; tentative D call: TRBD2 (5 bases). In nucleotides, the CDR3 is TGTGCCAGCAGCTTAGACATTCCCCGGACTTTGTCCTACGAGCAGTACTTC. Its translation: CASSLDIPRTLSYEQYF.